This T cell receptor beta chain was recovered during a study of neurological immune-mediated disorders. Volunteers at a blood bank in Maryland, USA, were the healthy controls. The unsorted libraries had their origin in 2 million PBMCs stored at -80 C. Each TCR transcript was tagged with a 10-nucleotide random UMI during 5'RACE. TCRdb reanalysed the 5' RACE reads using MiXCR and keeps one entry per CDR3 protein. This repertoire shows about 80,000 distinct CDR3 sequences, roughly 9.5% found once; its top ten account for about 1.8%. The sample holds many counts of this clonotype. This receptor was taken from a man in his forties or fifties in good health. Sequencing was done on a sample of PBMCs.

The CDR3 DNA follows: TGCGCCAGCAGCAGCTCGACAGGGAATCACAATGAGCAGTTCTTC. It specifies CASSSSTGNHNEQFF. J is TRBJ2-1 and V is TRBV5-1; TRBD1 matches 7 bases. Trimming took 4 bases from V and 5 from J; bases not matched to a gene: 9. This CDR3 has 15 amino acids. Per germline, CDR1 SGHRS and CDR2 YFSETQ.